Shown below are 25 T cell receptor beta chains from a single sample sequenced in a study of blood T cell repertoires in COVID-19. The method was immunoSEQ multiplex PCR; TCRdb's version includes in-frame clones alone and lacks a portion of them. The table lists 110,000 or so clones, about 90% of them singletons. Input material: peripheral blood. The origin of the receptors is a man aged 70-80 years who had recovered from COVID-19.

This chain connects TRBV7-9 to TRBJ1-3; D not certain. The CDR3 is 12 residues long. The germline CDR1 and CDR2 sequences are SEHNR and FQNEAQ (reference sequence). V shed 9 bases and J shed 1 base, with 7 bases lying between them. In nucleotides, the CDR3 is TGTGCCAGGGGAGGGTCTGGAAACACCATATATTTT. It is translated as CARGGSGNTIYF.

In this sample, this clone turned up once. The CDR3 sequence: CAWSHLAGGKLSYNEQFF. In DNA, the CDR3 is TGTGCCTGGAGTCATCTAGCGGGGGGTAAACTCTCCTACAATGAGCAGTTCTTC. The chain recombines TRBV30 with TRBJ2-1; 11 bases are shared with TRBD2. CDR1 is GTSNPN, CDR2 SVGIG, per germline (reference sequence). CDR3 length equals 18 residues. V dropped 2 bases and J dropped 0; count of bases not matched to a gene: 9.

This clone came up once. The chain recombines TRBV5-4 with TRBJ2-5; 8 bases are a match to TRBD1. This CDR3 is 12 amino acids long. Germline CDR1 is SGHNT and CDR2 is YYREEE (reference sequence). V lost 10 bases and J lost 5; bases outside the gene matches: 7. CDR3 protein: CAAGGSGETQYF. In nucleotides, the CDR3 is TGTGCCGCAGGGGGCAGCGGGGAGACCCAGTACTTC.

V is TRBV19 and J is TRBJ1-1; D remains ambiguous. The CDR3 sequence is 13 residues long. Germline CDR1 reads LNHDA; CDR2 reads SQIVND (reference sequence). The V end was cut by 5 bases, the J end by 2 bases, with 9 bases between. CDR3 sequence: CASSALGNTEAFF. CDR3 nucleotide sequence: TGTGCCAGTAGTGCCCTCGGTAACACTGAAGCTTTCTTT.

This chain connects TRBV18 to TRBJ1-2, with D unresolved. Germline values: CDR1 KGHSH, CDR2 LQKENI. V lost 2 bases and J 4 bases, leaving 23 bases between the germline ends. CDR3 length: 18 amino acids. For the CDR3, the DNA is TGTGCCAGCTCACCATTGGGGTCAGGCACATTCGGAGGCTATGGCTACACCTTC. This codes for CASSPLGSGTFGGYGYTF. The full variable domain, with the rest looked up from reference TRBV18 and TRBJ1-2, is NAGVMQNPRHLVRRRGQEARLRCSPMKGHSHVYWYRQLPEEGLKFMVYLQKENIIDESGMPKERFSAEFPKEGPSILRIQQVVRGDSAAYFCASSPLGSGTFGGYGYTFGSGTRLTVV.

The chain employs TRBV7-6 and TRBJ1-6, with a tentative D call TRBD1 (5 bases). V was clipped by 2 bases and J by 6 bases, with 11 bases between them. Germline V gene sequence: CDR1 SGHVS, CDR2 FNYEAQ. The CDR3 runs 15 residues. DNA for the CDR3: TGTGCCAGCAGCTTATCCACAGGATTTAATTCACCCCTCCACTTT. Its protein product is CASSLSTGFNSPLHF.

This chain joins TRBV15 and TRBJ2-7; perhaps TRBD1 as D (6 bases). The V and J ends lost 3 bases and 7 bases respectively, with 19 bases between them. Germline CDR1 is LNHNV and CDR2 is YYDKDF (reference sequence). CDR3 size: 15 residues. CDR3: CATSRGAQGHREQYF. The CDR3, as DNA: TGTGCCACCAGCAGGGGGGCACAGGGTCATAGGGAGCAGTACTTC.

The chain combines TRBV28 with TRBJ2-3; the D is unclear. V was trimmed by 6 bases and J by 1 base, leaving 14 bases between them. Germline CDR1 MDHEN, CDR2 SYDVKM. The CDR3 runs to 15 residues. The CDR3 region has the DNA TGTGCCAGCAGGGGTGACAACTCTCGCACAGATACGCAGTATTTT. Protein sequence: CASRGDNSRTDTQYF.

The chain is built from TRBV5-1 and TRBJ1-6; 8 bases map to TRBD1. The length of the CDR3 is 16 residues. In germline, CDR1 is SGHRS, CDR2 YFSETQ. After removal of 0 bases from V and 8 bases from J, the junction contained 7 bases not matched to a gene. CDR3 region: CASSLAGQGHDSPLHF. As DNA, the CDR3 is TGCGCCAGCAGCTTGGCCGGACAGGGACATGATTCACCCCTCCACTTT.

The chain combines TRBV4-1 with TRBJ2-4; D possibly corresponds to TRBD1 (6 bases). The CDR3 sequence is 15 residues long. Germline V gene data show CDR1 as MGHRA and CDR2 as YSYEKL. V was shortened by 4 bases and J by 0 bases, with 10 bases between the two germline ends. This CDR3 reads CASSPARGAKNIQYF. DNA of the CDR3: TGCGCCAGCAGCCCAGCCAGGGGAGCCAAAAACATTCAGTACTTC.

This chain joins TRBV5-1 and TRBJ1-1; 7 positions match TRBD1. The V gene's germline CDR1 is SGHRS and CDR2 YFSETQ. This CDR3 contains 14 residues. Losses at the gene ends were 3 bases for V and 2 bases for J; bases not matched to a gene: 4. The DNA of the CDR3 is TGCGCCAGCAGCTCGACAGGGTCCAACACTGAAGCTTTCTTT. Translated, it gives CASSSTGSNTEAFF.

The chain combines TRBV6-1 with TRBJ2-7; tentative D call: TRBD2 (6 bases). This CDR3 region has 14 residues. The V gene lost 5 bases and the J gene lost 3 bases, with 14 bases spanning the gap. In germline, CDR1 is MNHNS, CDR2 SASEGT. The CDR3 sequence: CASSRDGGSYEQYF. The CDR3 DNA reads TGTGCCAGCAGTCGGGACGGGGGAAGCTACGAGCAGTACTTC.

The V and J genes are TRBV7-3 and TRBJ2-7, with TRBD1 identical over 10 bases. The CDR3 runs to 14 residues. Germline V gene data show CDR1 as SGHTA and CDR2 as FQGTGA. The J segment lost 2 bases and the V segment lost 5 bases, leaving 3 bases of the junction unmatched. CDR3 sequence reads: CASSRTGGAYEQYF. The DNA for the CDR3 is TGTGCCAGCAGCCGGACAGGGGGAGCCTACGAGCAGTACTTC.

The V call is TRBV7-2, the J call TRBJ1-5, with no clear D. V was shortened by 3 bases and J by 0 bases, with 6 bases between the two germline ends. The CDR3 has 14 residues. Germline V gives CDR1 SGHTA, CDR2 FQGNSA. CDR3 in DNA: TGTGCCAGCAGCTTCAGTTATAGCAATCAGCCCCAGCATTTT. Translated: CASSFSYSNQPQHF.

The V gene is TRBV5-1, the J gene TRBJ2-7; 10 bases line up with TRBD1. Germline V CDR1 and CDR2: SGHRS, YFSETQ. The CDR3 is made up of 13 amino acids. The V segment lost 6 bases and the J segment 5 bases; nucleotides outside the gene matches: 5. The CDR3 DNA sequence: TGCGCCAGCACGGACAGGGGGGACGACGAGCAGTACTTC. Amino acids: CASTDRGDDEQYF. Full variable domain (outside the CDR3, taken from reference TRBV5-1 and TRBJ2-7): KAGVTQTPRYLIKTRGQQVTLSCSPISGHRSVSWYQQTPGQGLQFLFEYFSETQRNKGNFPGRFSGRQFSNSRSEMNVSTLELGDSALYLCASTDRGDDEQYFGPGTRLTVT.

CDR3 nucleotide sequence: TGTGCCAGCAGTTTATACGGAGCGGGGGGAACAGATACGCAGTATTTT. Amino acid sequence: CASSLYGAGGTDTQYF. The chain recombines TRBV27 with TRBJ2-3, with TRBD2 identical over 9 bases. The germline V gene has CDR1 MNHEY and CDR2 SMNVEV (reference sequence). The CDR3 contains 16 residues. V trimming: 1 base; J trimming: 3 bases; junction bases outside the gene matches: 5.

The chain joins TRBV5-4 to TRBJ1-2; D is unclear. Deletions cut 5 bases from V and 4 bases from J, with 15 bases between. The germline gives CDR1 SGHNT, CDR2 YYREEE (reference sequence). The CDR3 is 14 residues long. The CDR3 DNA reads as TGTGCCAGCAGGGCTGGAGGAGCCATCTATGGCTACACCTTC. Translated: CASRAGGAIYGYTF.

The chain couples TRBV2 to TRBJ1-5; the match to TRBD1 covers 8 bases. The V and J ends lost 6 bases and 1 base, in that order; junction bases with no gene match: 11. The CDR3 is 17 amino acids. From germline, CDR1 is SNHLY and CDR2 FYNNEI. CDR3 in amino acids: CASRRGQGKLSNQPQHF. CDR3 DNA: TGTGCCAGCAGAAGAGGACAGGGAAAGTTGAGCAATCAGCCCCAGCATTTT.

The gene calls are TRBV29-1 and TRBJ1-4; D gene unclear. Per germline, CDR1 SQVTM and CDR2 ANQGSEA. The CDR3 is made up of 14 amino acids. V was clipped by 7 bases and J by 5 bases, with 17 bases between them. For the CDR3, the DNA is TGCAGCGCCGGGGAGGAGCCGGAGAATGAAAAACTGTTTTTT. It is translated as CSAGEEPENEKLFF.

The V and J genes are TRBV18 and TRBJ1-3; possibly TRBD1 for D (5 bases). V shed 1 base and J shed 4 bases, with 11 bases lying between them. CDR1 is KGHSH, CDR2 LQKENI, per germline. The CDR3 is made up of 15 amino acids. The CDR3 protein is CASSPRQGSGNTIYF. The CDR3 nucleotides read TGTGCCAGCTCACCACGCCAGGGATCCGGAAACACCATATATTTT.

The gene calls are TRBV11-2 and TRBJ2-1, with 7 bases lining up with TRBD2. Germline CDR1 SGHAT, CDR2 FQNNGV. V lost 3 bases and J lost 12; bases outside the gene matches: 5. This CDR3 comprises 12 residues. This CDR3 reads CASSLAGTTQFF. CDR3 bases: TGTGCCAGCAGCTTGGCCGGGACTACGCAGTTCTTC.

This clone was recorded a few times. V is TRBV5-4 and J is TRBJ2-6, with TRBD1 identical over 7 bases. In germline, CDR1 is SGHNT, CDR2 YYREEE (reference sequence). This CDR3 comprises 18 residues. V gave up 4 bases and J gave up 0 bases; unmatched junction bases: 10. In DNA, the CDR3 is TGTGCCAGCAGCACCGCCGGGACAGACCCCTCTGGGGCCAACGTCCTGACTTTC. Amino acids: CASSTAGTDPSGANVLTF.

CDR3 coding DNA: TGTGCCAGCAGTCTCCGCCAGGGGCGCTCGGTGGTGGAGCAGTACTTC. It is translated as CASSLRQGRSVVEQYF. The chain combines TRBV27 with TRBJ2-7; the D gene is possibly TRBD1 (6 bases). The germline V gene encodes CDR1 MNHEY and CDR2 SMNVEV (reference sequence). This CDR3 spans 16 amino acids. Trimming pared 5 bases from V and 7 bases from J, leaving 24 bases between.

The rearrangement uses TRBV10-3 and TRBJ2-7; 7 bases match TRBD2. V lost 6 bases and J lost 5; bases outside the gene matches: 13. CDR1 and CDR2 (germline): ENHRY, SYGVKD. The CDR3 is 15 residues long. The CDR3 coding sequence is TGTGCCATCAGGCCCTCGGGGGGAGTAGAGGACGAGCAGTACTTC. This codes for CAIRPSGGVEDEQYF.

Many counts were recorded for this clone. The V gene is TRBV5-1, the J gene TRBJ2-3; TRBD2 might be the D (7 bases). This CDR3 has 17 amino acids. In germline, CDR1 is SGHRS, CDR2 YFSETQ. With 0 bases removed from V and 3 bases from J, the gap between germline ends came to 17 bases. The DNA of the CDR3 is TGCGCCAGCAGCTTGGGTGACGGGGGGCAGTGGACAGATACGCAGTATTTT. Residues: CASSLGDGGQWTDTQYF.